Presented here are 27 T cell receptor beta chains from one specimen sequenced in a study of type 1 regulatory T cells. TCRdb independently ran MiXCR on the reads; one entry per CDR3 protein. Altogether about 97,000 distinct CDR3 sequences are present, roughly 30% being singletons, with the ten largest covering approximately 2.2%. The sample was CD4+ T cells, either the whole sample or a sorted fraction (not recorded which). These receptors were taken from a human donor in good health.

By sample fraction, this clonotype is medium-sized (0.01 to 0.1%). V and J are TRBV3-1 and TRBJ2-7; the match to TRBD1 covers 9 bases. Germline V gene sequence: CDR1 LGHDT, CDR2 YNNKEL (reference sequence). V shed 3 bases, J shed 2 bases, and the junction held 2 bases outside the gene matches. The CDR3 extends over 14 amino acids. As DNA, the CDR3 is TGTGCCAGCAGCCAGGACAGGGGCGCCTACGAGCAGTACTTC. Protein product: CASSQDRGAYEQYF.

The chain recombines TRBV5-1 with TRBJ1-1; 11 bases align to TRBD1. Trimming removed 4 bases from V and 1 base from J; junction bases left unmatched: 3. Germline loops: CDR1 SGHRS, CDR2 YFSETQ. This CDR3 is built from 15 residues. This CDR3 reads CASSRTGGENTEAFF. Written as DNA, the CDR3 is TGCGCCAGCAGCAGGACAGGGGGCGAGAACACTGAAGCTTTCTTT. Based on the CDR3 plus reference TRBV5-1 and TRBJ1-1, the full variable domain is KAGVTQTPRYLIKTRGQQVTLSCSPISGHRSVSWYQQTPGQGLQFLFEYFSETQRNKGNFPGRFSGRQFSNSRSEMNVSTLELGDSALYLCASSRTGGENTEAFFGQGTRLTVV.

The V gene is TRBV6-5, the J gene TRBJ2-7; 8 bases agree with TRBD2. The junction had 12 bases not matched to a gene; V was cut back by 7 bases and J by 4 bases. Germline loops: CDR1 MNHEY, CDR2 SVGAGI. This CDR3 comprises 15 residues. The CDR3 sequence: CASKRRGAVTYEQYF. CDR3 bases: TGTGCCAGCAAACGGCGGGGGGCAGTTACGTACGAGCAGTACTTC.

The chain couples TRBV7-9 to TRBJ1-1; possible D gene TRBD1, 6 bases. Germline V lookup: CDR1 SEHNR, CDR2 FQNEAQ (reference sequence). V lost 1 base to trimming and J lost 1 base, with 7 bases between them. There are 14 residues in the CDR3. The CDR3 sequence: CASSLGGPNTEAFF. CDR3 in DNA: TGTGCCAGCAGCTTAGGGGGGCCGAACACTGAAGCTTTCTTT.

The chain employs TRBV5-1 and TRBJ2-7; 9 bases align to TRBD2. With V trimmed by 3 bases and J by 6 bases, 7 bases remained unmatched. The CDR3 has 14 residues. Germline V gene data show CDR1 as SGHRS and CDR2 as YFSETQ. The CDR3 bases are TGCGCCAGCAGCTCCTTAGCGGGAGTCGGCGAGCAGTACTTC. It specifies CASSSLAGVGEQYF.

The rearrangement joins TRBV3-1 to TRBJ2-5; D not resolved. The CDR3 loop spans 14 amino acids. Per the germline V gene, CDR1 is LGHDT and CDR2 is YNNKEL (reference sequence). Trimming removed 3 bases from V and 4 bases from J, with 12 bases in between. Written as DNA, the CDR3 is TGTGCCAGCAGCCATGGGGATACGGGAGAGACCCAGTACTTC. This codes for CASSHGDTGETQYF.

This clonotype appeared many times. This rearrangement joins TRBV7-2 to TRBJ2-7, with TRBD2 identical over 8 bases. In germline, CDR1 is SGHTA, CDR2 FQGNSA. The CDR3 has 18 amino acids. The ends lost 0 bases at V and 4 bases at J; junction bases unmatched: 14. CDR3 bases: TGTGCCAGCAGCTTAGCCCGGGGCCTTCGTTCTAGCGGGTACGAGCAGTACTTC. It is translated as CASSLARGLRSSGYEQYF. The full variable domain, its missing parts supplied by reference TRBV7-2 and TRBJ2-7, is GAGVSQSPSNKVTEKGKDVELRCDPISGHTALYWYRQSLGQGLEFLIYFQGNSAPDKSGLPSDRFSAERTGGSVSTLTIQRTQQEDSAVYLCASSLARGLRSSGYEQYFGPGTRLTVT.

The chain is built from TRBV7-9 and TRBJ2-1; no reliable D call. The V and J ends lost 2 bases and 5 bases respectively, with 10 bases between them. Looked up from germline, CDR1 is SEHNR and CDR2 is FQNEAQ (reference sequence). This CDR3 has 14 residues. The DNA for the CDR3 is TGTGCCAGCAGCTTATTTCGGCGAAACAATGAGCAGTTCTTC. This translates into CASSLFRRNNEQFF. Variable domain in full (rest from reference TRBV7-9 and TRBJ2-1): DTGVSQNPRHKITKRGQNVTFRCDPISEHNRLYWYRQTLGQGPEFLTYFQNEAQLEKSRLLSDRFSAERPKGSFSTLEIQRTEQGDSAMYLCASSLFRRNNEQFFGPGTRLTVL.

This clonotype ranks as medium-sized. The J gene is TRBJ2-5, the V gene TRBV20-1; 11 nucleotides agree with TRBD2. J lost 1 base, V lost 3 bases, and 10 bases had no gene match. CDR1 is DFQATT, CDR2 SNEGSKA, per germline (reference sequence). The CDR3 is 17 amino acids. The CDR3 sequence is CSASGTLAGGGQETQYF. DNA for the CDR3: TGCAGTGCTAGTGGGACCTTAGCGGGAGGGGGCCAAGAGACCCAGTACTTC.

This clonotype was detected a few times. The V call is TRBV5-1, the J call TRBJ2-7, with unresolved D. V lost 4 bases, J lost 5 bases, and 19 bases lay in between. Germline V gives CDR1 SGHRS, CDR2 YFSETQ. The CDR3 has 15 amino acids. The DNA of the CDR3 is TGCGCCAGCAGCCCCCGGTTGTCGGGTTTGGACGAGCAGTACTTC. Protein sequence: CASSPRLSGLDEQYF.

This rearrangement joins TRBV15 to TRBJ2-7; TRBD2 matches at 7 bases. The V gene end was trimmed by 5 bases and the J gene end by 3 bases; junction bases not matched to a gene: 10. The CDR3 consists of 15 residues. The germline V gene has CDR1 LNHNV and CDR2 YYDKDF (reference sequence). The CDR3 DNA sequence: TGTGCCACCAGCCGTTTCATGACTAGCAACTACGAGCAGTACTTC. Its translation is CATSRFMTSNYEQYF.

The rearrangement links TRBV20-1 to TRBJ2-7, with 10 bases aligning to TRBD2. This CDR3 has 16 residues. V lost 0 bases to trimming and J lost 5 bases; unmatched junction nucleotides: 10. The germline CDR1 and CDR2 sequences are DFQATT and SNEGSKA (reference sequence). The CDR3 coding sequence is TGCAGTGCTAGAGATTCCGGGCTAGCGGGAGTCGACGAGCAGTACTTC. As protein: CSARDSGLAGVDEQYF.

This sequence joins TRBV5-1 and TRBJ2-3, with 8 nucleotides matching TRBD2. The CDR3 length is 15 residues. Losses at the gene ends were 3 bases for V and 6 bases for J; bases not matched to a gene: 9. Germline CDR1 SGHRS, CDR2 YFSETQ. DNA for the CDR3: TGCGCCAGCAGCTCGTTAGCGGGATCCTCTGATACGCAGTATTTT. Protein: CASSSLAGSSDTQYF.

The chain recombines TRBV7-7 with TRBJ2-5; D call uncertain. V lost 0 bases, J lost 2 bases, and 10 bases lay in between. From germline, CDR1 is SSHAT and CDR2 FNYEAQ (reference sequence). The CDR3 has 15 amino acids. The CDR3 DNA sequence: TGTGCCAGCAGCTTAGCTGGGTTTCAACAAGAGACCCAGTACTTC. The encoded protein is CASSLAGFQQETQYF.

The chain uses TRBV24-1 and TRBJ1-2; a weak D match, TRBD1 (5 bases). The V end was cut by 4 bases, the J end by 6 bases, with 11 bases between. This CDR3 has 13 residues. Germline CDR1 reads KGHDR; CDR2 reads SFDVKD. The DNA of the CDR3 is TGTGCCACCAGTGAGGCAGGGTTTAATGGCTACACCTTC. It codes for CATSEAGFNGYTF.

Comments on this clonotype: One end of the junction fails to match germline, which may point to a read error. This CDR3 reads CASSRPGLDTLNIRYF. The CDR3 DNA reads as TGTGCCAGCAGTCGGCCGGGACTAGATACCCTCAACATTCGGTACTTC. The V call is TRBV5-4, the J call TRBJ2-4; TRBD2 aligns across 8 bases. The CDR3 sequence is 16 residues long. Germline CDR1 and CDR2: SGHNT and YYREEE (reference sequence).

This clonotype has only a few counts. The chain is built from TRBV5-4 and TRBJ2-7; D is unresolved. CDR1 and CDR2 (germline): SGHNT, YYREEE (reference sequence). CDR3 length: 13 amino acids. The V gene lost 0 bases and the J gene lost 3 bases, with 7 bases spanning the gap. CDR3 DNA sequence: TGTGCCAGCAGCTTGGTGGGTGGCTACGAGCAGTACTTC. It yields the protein CASSLVGGYEQYF.

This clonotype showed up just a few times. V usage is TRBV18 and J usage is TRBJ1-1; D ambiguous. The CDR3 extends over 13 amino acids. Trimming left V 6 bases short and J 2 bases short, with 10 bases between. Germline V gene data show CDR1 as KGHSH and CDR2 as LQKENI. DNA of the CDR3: TGTGCCAGCTCCGCTGCCAGAAACACTGAAGCTTTCTTT. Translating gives CASSAARNTEAFF. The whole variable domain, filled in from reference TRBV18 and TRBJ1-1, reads NAGVMQNPRHLVRRRGQEARLRCSPMKGHSHVYWYRQLPEEGLKFMVYLQKENIIDESGMPKERFSAEFPKEGPSILRIQQVVRGDSAAYFCASSAARNTEAFFGQGTRLTVV.

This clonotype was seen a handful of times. CDR3 bases: TGTGCCAGCAGCCCCGGACAGGGGGCACAGCCCCAGCATTTT. The encoded protein is CASSPGQGAQPQHF. This chain uses TRBV27 with TRBJ1-5; 11 bases align to TRBD1. With V trimmed by 6 bases and J by 7 bases, 5 bases remained unmatched. Germline assignment: CDR1 MNHEY and CDR2 SMNVEV (reference sequence). The CDR3 spans 14 residues.

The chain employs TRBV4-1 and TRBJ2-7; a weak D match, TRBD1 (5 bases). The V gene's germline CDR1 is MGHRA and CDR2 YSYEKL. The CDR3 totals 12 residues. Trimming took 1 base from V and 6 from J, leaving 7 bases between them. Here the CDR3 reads CASSQATGEQYF. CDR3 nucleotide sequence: TGCGCCAGCAGCCAAGCTACAGGCGAGCAGTACTTC.

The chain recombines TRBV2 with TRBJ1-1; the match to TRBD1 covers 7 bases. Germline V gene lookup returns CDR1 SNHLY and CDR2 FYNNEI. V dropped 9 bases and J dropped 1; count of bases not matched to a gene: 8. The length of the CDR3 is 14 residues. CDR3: CASMHRDRNTEAFF. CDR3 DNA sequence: TGTGCCAGTATGCACCGGGACAGGAACACTGAAGCTTTCTTT.

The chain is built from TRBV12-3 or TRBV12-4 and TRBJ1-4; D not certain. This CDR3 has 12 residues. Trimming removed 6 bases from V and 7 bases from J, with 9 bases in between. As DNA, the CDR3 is TGTGCCAGCAGCGACTTGGGTGAAAAACTGTTTTTT. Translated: CASSDLGEKLFF.

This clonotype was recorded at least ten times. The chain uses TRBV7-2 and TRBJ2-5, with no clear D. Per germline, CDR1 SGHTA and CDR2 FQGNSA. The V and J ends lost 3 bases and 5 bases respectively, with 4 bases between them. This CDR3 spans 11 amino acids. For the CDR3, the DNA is TGTGCCAGCAGCTTCCGGGAGACCCAGTACTTC. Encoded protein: CASSFRETQYF.

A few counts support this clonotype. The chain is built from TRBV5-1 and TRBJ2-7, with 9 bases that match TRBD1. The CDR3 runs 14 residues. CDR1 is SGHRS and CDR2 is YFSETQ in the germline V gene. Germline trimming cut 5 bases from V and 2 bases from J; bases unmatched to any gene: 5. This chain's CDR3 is CASRRDRGAYEQYF. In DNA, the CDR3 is TGCGCCAGCAGACGCGACAGGGGGGCCTACGAGCAGTACTTC.

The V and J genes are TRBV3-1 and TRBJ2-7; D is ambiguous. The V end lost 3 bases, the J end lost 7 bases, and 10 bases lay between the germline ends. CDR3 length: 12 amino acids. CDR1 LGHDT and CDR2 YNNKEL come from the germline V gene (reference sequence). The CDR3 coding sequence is TGTGCCAGCAGCCAGAGAATGGGGGAGCAGTACTTC. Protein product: CASSQRMGEQYF.

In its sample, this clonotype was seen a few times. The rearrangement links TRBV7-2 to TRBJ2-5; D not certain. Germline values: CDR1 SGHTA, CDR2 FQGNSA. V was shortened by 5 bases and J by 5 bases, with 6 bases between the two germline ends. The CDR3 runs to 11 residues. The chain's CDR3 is CASSPRETQYF. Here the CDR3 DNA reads TGTGCCAGCAGCCCCCGGGAGACCCAGTACTTC.

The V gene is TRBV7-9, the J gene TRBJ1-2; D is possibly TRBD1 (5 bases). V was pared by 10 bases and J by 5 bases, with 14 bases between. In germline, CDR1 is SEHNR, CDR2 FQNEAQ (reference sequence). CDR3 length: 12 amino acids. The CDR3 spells CATGTGDYGYTF. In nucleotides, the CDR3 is TGTGCCACCGGGACCGGTGATTATGGCTACACCTTC.